One and the same sample provided the 6 T cell receptor beta chains below, sequenced in a study of shared clonotypes between healthy human individuals. Method: immunoSEQ multiplex PCR; TCRdb's copy keeps in-frame clones and lacks some. Here the sample spans about 1.5 million clones, roughly 97% being singletons. The sequenced sample was naive CD4+ T cells sorted from blood. The subset is: CD45RA+ positively selected. The source of these receptors is a man aged 25 to 40 in good health.

This chain joins TRBV7-9 and TRBJ2-7; 9 bases map to TRBD2. V lost 0 bases and J lost 3; bases outside the gene matches: 3. CDR1 is SEHNR, CDR2 FQNEAQ, per germline (reference sequence). This CDR3 has 15 amino acids. Here the CDR3 reads CASSLAGTSRYEQYF. The CDR3 nucleotides are TGTGCCAGCAGCTTAGCGGGGACTAGCCGCTACGAGCAGTACTTC.

Comments on this clone: The sample carries other DNA sequences with the same CDR3. The chain uses TRBV10-3 and TRBJ2-2; D may be TRBD2 (5 bases). The germline CDR1 and CDR2 sequences are ENHRY and SYGVKD. This CDR3 has 14 residues. With 4 bases removed from V and 1 base from J, the gap between germline ends came to 7 bases. The CDR3 reads CAISGGLNTGELFF. The CDR3 DNA reads as TGTGCCATCAGTGGCGGACTGAACACCGGGGAGCTGTTTTTT.

This clone appeared once. The chain carries TRBV30 and TRBJ2-7; the match to TRBD1 covers 9 bases. The length of the CDR3 is 15 residues. The trim removed 7 bases at V and 0 bases at J, leaving 10 bases unmatched. In germline, CDR1 is GTSNPN, CDR2 SVGIG (reference sequence). The CDR3 bases are TGTGCCTCACAACCCGGGACAGGGAACTCCTACGAGCAGTACTTC. This codes for CASQPGTGNSYEQYF.

The chain has TRBV29-1 and TRBJ2-1, with 7 bases fitting TRBD1. Per the germline V gene, CDR1 is SQVTM and CDR2 is ANQGSEA. The V and J ends lost 7 bases and 12 bases, in that order; junction bases with no gene match: 6. This CDR3 contains 10 residues. The CDR3 DNA follows: TGCAGCGCCACAGGGGCGATGCAGTTCTTC. It yields the protein CSATGAMQFF.

The J gene is TRBJ2-1, the V gene TRBV11-3; 12 bases are shared with TRBD2. This CDR3 is 17 amino acids long. The V segment lost 6 bases and the J segment 0 bases; nucleotides outside the gene matches: 6. Germline CDR1 SGHNT, CDR2 YENEEA. CDR3 sequence reads: CASSLAGGPRSYNEQFF. In DNA form, the CDR3 reads TGTGCCAGCAGTCTAGCGGGAGGGCCCCGCTCCTACAATGAGCAGTTCTTC.

This clone came up once. The genes are TRBV7-9 and TRBJ2-5; 8 bases agree with TRBD2. Germline V gives CDR1 SEHNR, CDR2 FQNEAQ (reference sequence). V lost 1 base and J lost 2; bases outside the gene matches: 3. The CDR3 has 15 residues. CDR3 sequence: CASSLGLAHQETQYF. The CDR3 region has the DNA TGTGCCAGCAGCTTAGGACTAGCGCATCAAGAGACCCAGTACTTC.